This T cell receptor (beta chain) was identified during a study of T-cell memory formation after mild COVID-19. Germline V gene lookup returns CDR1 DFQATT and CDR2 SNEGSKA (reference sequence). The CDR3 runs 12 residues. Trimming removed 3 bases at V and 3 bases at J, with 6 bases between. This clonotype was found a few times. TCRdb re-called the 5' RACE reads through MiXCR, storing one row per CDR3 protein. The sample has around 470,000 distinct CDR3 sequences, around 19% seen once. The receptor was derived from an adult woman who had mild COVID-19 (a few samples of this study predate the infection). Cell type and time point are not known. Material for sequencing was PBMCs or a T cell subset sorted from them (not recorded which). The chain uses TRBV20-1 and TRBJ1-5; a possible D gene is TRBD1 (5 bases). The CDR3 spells CSARDTNQPQHF. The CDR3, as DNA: TGCAGTGCTAGGGACACCAATCAGCCCCAGCATTTT.